This T cell receptor (beta chain) appears in the sequencing data of a study of blood T cell repertoires in COVID-19. As for the study in general: Acute and convalescent COVID-19 samples came from the United States, Italy and Spain. PBMCs, B-cell-depleted T cells, or T cells were the source of the cDNA or gDNA that made up the material.

This CDR3 is 16 amino acids long. The trim removed 2 bases at V and 1 base at J, leaving 3 bases unmatched. Germline CDR1 and CDR2: GTSNPN and SVGIG (reference sequence). This clone has just one count. Per the authors' pipeline: Estimates of nucleated cell counts were drawn from the amplification of reference gene primers. Sequenced by immunoSEQ multiplex PCR; TCRdb stores in-frame clones only, minus some. V and J calls and clone size are as listed in that table; D and trimming were resolved from the DNA. The table lists 120,000 to 150,000 clones, roughly 89% of them singletons. The V gene is TRBV30, the J gene TRBJ2-3; 13 bases are shared with TRBD2. The specimen was peripheral blood. This TCR was sampled from a woman aged 45-59 years with acute or convalescent COVID-19. The CDR3 bases are TGTGCCTGGAGTCCCGGACTAGCGGGAGGCACAGATACGCAGTATTTT. Residues: CAWSPGLAGGTDTQYF.